This entry concerns a single T cell receptor beta chain. Its antigen remains unidentified. The sample originates from a study of T cell responses to AZD1222 COVID-19 vaccine. Study-wide points: Mapped onto spike, vaccine-associated CD4 TCRs spanned it and were dominant at 160-218 and 743-854.

CDR1 is MNHEY and CDR2 is SVGAGI in the germline V gene. Between the trimmed V and J ends, which lost 3 bases and 4 bases, there was a span of 9 bases. The CDR3 is 14 amino acids. Sequenced by immunoSEQ multiplex PCR; TCRdb stores in-frame clones only, minus some. The sample has approximately 140,000 clones; about 92% are singletons. The sample here was peripheral blood, taken on day 0 of AZD1222 vaccination. This clonotype was sampled from an adult in good health. The chain couples TRBV6-5 to TRBJ2-2; D call uncertain. The CDR3 protein is CASSYIKSTGELFF. CDR3 DNA sequence: TGTGCCAGCAGTTATATAAAGAGCACCGGGGAGCTGTTTTTT.